The 11 T cell receptor beta chains below come from one sample, sequenced in a study of T cell responses to AZD1222 COVID-19 vaccine. Clones were sequenced by immunoSEQ multiplex PCR, and TCRdb holds only the in-frame ones, with some missing. The sample holds 65,000 to 85,000 clones; about 85% are singletons and the top ten take about an eighth. The sequenced sample was peripheral blood, obtained on day 0 of AZD1222 vaccination. The receptors originated from an adult in good health.

The gene calls are TRBV4-3 and TRBJ2-1, with 14 bases that match TRBD2. Germline CDR1 LGHNA, CDR2 YSLEER. There are 16 residues in the CDR3. J gave up 4 bases and V 3 bases, and 2 bases lay outside the gene matches. The CDR3 reads CASSQGLAGVYNEQFF. As DNA, the CDR3 is TGCGCCAGCAGCCAGGGACTAGCGGGGGTATACAATGAGCAGTTCTTC.

The rearrangement uses TRBV3-1 (or the pseudogene TRBV3-2) and TRBJ2-5; either TRBD1 or TRBD2 may supply D (6 bases each). The CDR3 runs to 12 residues. With 7 bases removed from V and 5 bases from J, the gap between germline ends came to 11 bases. Germline V gives CDR1 LGHDT, CDR2 YNNKEL (reference sequence). CDR3 in DNA: TGTGCCAGCAATCGGGGGCAGGAGACCCAGTACTTC. Amino acid sequence: CASNRGQETQYF.

The rearrangement joins TRBV5-1 to TRBJ1-6, with a possible D match to TRBD1 (5 bases). Germline-derived CDR1 and CDR2 are SGHRS and YFSETQ. The CDR3 covers 15 residues. Trimming took 7 bases from V and 5 from J, leaving 16 bases between them. The CDR3: CASARDRPDNSPLHF. The CDR3 DNA reads TGCGCCAGCGCTAGGGACCGACCAGATAATTCACCCCTCCACTTT.

The rearrangement joins TRBV7-2 to TRBJ2-7; 11 bases fit TRBD1. From germline, CDR1 is SGHTA and CDR2 FQGNSA. The CDR3 runs 15 residues. V trimming: 5 bases; J trimming: 5 bases; junction bases outside the gene matches: 8. CDR3 coding DNA: TGTGCCAGCAGCCAATGGGACAGGGGGTTCAACGAGCAGTACTTC. It codes for CASSQWDRGFNEQYF.

This chain uses TRBV9 with TRBJ2-1, with no clear D. This CDR3 spans 14 amino acids. CDR1 SGDLS and CDR2 YYNGEE come from the germline V gene. V was pared by 0 bases and J by 6 bases, with 10 bases between. In DNA, the CDR3 is TGTGCCAGCAGCGTAGCTATTAGCTCCAATGAGCAGTTCTTC. Its protein product is CASSVAISSNEQFF.

The chain uses TRBV27 and TRBJ1-6, with D unresolved. Germline V gene lookup returns CDR1 MNHEY and CDR2 SMNVEV (reference sequence). Trimming removed 7 bases at V and 7 bases at J, with 11 bases between. This CDR3 contains 13 residues. The CDR3 here is CASNRAGNSPLHF. CDR3 DNA sequence: TGTGCCAGCAACCGGGCCGGCAATTCACCCCTCCACTTT.

The J gene is TRBJ1-4, the V gene TRBV15; D gene uncertain. This CDR3 contains 15 residues. The V and J ends lost 3 bases and 6 bases respectively, with 14 bases between them. CDR1 and CDR2 (germline): LNHNV, YYDKDF (reference sequence). The CDR3 region has the DNA TGTGCCACCAGCAGTGCCCCGGAGTCGCATGAAAAACTGTTTTTT. Encoded protein: CATSSAPESHEKLFF.

This chain connects TRBV12-3 or TRBV12-4 to TRBJ1-4; D is undetermined. V was trimmed by 6 bases and J by 8 bases, leaving 7 bases between them. The length of the CDR3 is 11 residues. CDR3 coding DNA: TGTGCCAGCAGCCCCAGGGAAAAACTGTTTTTT. Translating gives CASSPREKLFF.

This sequence joins TRBV12-3 or TRBV12-4 and TRBJ2-2; 7 bases are a match to TRBD2. The ends lost 6 bases at V and 13 bases at J; junction bases unmatched: 11. The CDR3 extends over 13 amino acids. DNA of the CDR3: TGTGCCAGCAGCAAAACCGGGGGGTGGGGGCTGTTTTTT. This encodes CASSKTGGWGLFF.

This clone is a singleton in its sample. The genes are TRBV7-2 and TRBJ1-1; D not certain. The V and J ends lost 2 bases and 1 base respectively, with 8 bases between them. This CDR3 is built from 14 residues. Per the germline V gene, CDR1 is SGHTA and CDR2 is FQGNSA. The CDR3 here is CASSLTITNTEAFF. The CDR3, as DNA: TGTGCCAGCAGCTTAACCATTACGAACACTGAAGCTTTCTTT.

The rearrangement links TRBV10-3 to TRBJ1-2; D might be TRBD1 (6 bases). The germline V gene encodes CDR1 ENHRY and CDR2 SYGVKD. The CDR3 length is 13 residues. The ends were cut back, 5 bases at V and 2 bases at J, with 9 bases in the middle. CDR3 region: CAISLDRNYGYTF. CDR3 nucleotides: TGTGCCATCAGTCTTGACAGGAACTATGGCTACACCTTC.